This T cell receptor (beta chain) was captured in a study of T-cell memory formation after mild COVID-19. In the study overall: TCR clustering was largely donor specific. Study-level results: Detection of some responders pre-infection suggested pre-existing cross-reactive memory T cells participated. CD4+ contracting clones were mainly CM and EM; CD8+ ones, EMRA.

About this clonotype itself: Its target is unknown.

TCRdb redid the calling of the 5' RACE reads with MiXCR, one entry per CDR3 protein. The table records some 290,000 distinct CDR3 sequences, roughly 15% of them present only once. The CDR3 has 15 amino acids. J gave up 0 bases and V 6 bases, and 5 bases lay outside the gene matches. The germline V gene encodes CDR1 SSHAT and CDR2 FNYEAQ (reference sequence). The sample was PBMCs or a T cell subset sorted from them (not recorded which). The receptor was derived from a young man who had mild COVID-19 (a few samples of this study predate the infection). Cell type and time point are not known. The chain couples TRBV7-7 to TRBJ2-3, with 8 bases identical to TRBD2. CDR3 protein: CASSRGGPSTDTQYF. CDR3 sequence (DNA): TGTGCCAGCAGTCGGGGGGGCCCTAGCACAGATACGCAGTATTTT.